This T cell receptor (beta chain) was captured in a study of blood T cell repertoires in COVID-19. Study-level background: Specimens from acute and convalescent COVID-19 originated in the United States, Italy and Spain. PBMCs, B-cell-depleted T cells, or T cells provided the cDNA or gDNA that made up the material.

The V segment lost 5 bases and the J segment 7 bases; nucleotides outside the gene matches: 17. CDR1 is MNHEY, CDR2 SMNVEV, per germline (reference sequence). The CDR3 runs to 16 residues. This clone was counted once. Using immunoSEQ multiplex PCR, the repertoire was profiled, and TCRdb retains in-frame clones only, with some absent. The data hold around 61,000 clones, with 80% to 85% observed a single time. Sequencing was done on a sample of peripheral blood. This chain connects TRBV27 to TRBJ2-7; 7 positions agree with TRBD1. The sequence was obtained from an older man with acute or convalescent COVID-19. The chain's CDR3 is CASSPTRTGLRGEQYF. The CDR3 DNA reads TGTGCCAGCAGTCCCACGAGGACAGGCCTCCGGGGAGAGCAGTACTTC.